What follows describes a single T cell receptor (beta chain). This specimen belongs to a study of blood T cell repertoires in COVID-19. Study at large: Donors in the United States, Italy and Spain gave samples during acute or convalescent COVID-19.

Assay: immunoSEQ multiplex PCR; the TCRdb copy retains only in-frame clones and omits some. The data show about 440,000 clones, 90% seen once. Trimming removed 4 bases at V and 0 bases at J, with 7 bases between. Germline CDR1 is SQVTM and CDR2 is ANQGSEA. The CDR3 spans 13 residues. Sequenced sample: PBMCs or T cells enriched from blood (not recorded which). The clonotype originates from a man between 18 and 35 years old who had recovered from COVID-19. V usage is TRBV29-1 and J usage is TRBJ1-3; no reliable D call. CDR3 DNA: TGCAGCGTTGTGGGGAGCTCTGGAAACACCATATATTTT. Protein sequence: CSVVGSSGNTIYF.